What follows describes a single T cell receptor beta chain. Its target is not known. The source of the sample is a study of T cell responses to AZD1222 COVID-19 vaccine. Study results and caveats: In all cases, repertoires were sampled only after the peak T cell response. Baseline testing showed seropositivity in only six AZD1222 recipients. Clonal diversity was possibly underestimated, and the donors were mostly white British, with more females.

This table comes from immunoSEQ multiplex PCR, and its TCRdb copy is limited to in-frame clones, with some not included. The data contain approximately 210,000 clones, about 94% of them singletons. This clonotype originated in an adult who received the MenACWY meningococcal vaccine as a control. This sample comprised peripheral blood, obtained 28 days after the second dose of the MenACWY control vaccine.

The CDR3 sequence is CASRIQEHRAPLHF. The DNA for the CDR3 is TGTGCCAGCCGAATCCAGGAACACAGGGCACCCCTCCACTTT. The chain links TRBV19 to TRBJ1-6; D is possibly TRBD1 (6 bases). Germline CDR1 reads LNHDA; CDR2 reads SQIVND (reference sequence). The CDR3 has 14 residues. The V and J ends lost 9 bases and 11 bases respectively, with 20 bases between them. Together with reference TRBV19 and TRBJ1-6, the CDR3 gives the full variable domain: DGGITQSPKYLFRKEGQNVTLSCEQNLNHDAMYWYRQDPGQGLRLIYYSQIVNDFQKGDIAEGYSVSREKKESFPLTVTSAQKNPTAFYLCASRIQEHRAPLHFGNGTRLTVT.